This note documents a single T cell receptor (beta chain) sequence. Its antigen is undetermined. These data come from a study of T cell responses to AZD1222 COVID-19 vaccine. General observations from the study: Regions left unmutated in variants are reportedly the target of nearly half of spike-specific TCRs. A rise in Spike-specific TCR breadth and depth followed two AZD1222 doses.

Profiled with immunoSEQ multiplex PCR; TCRdb holds only in-frame clones, not every one. The sample yields some 100,000 clones, 90% seen once. CDR3 length: 13 residues. The V and J ends lost 1 base and 5 bases respectively, with 8 bases between them. In germline, CDR1 is SEHNR, CDR2 FQNEAQ (reference sequence). Sequenced material: peripheral blood, taken on day 0 of AZD1222 vaccination. V usage is TRBV7-9 and J usage is TRBJ1-1; possibly TRBD1 for D (6 bases). The clonotype comes from an adult in good health. The CDR3, as DNA: TGTGCCAGCAGCTTAGAACAGGGAACTGAAGCTTTCTTT. Protein sequence: CASSLEQGTEAFF.